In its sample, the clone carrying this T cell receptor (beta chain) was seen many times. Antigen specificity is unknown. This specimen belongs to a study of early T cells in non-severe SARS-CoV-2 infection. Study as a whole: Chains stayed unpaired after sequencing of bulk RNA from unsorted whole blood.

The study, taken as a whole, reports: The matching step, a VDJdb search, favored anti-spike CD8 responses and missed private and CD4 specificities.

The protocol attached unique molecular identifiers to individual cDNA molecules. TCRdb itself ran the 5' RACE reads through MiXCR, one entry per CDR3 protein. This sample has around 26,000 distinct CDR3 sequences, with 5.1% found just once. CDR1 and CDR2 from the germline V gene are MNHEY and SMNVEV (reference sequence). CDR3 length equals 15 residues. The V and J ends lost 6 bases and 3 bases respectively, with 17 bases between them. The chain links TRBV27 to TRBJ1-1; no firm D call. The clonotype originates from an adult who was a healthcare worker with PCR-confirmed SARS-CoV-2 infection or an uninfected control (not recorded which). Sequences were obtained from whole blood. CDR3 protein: CASSTTKKRYTEAFF. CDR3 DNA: TGTGCCAGCAGCACTACAAAAAAGAGGTACACTGAAGCTTTCTTT.